The 20 T cell receptor beta chains below all came from one sample that was sequenced in a study of beta chain features in type 1 diabetes. Every bit of the isolated RNA underwent reverse transcription, so sequencing read expressed TCRB transcripts. This table comes from immunoSEQ multiplex PCR, and its TCRdb copy is limited to in-frame clones, with some not included. The sample comprises about 340,000 clones, roughly 14% of which are singletons, and approximately 0.016% rests with the top ten. These receptors are not linked to any known antigen. General observations from the study: Type 1 diabetes patients had TCRB CDR3s that were shorter (moderately but significantly so) in all four CD4+ subsets.

The specimen was naive CD4+ T cells from blood. The receptors here all came from a woman aged 18-29 years with type 1 diabetes.

Only a few counts were recorded for this clone. This chain uses TRBV7-2 with TRBJ2-2, with D maybe TRBD1 (6 bases). V was pared by 1 base and J by 5 bases, with 8 bases between. The germline CDR1 and CDR2 sequences are SGHTA and FQGNSA. The CDR3 covers 14 residues. This CDR3 is CASSLDRATGELFF. The CDR3 DNA is TGTGCCAGCAGCTTAGACAGGGCAACCGGGGAGCTGTTTTTT.

This clone was found a few times. The rearrangement uses TRBV11-2 and TRBJ2-1, with D unresolved. From germline, CDR1 is SGHAT and CDR2 FQNNGV. V dropped 4 bases and J dropped 7 bases, with 11 bases sitting between them. This CDR3 spans 13 amino acids. In DNA form, the CDR3 reads TGTGCCAGCAGCTCATTGCGGTGGAATGAGCAGTTCTTC. It yields the protein CASSSLRWNEQFF. The full variable domain, its missing parts supplied by reference TRBV11-2 and TRBJ2-1, is EAGVAQSPRYKIIEKRQSVAFWCNPISGHATLYWYQQILGQGPKLLIQFQNNGVVDDSQLPKDRFSAERLKGVDSTLKIQPAKLEDSAVYLCASSSLRWNEQFFGPGTRLTVL.

The chain couples TRBV19 to TRBJ2-4, with 10 positions matching TRBD2. Germline CDR1 is LNHDA and CDR2 is SQIVND (reference sequence). This CDR3 region has 18 residues. V lost 0 bases, J lost 1 base, and 6 bases stayed unmatched. The CDR3 DNA reads as TGTGCCAGTAGTATAGAGGCTAGCGGGAGCAAGGCCAAAAACATTCAGTACTTC. It is translated as CASSIEASGSKAKNIQYF.

V is TRBV11-2 and J is TRBJ2-1, with D unresolved. The CDR3 totals 11 residues. CDR1 and CDR2 (germline): SGHAT, FQNNGV. V was shortened by 5 bases and J by 11 bases, with 10 bases between the two germline ends. The DNA for the CDR3 is TGTGCCAGCAGCGAGAGAGAAAAGCAGTTCTTC. Translating gives CASSEREKQFF.

This rearrangement joins TRBV5-1 to TRBJ2-2; TRBD2 matches at 14 bases. V lost 4 bases to trimming and J lost 0 bases; unmatched junction nucleotides: 20. Germline CDR1 is SGHRS and CDR2 is YFSETQ. The CDR3 sequence is 23 residues long. The DNA of the CDR3 is TGCGCCAGCAGCCACACAAACCGGTCCGGGACTAGCGGGAGATGGACGAACACCGGGGAGCTGTTTTTT. Amino acid sequence: CASSHTNRSGTSGRWTNTGELFF.

This clone was seen a handful of times. V and J are TRBV19 and TRBJ2-2, with TRBD2 matching 9 bases. The length of the CDR3 is 14 residues. The V gene's germline CDR1 is LNHDA and CDR2 SQIVND (reference sequence). After removal of 11 bases from V and 2 bases from J, the junction contained 6 bases not matched to a gene. The CDR3 DNA reads TGTGCCGGCCGACTAGCGGCTAACACCGGGGAGCTGTTTTTT. As protein: CAGRLAANTGELFF.

The rearrangement joins TRBV5-6 to TRBJ2-3, with 14 bases matching TRBD2. The CDR3 is 15 amino acids. CDR1 and CDR2 from the germline V gene are SGHDT and YYEEEE. V was pared by 3 bases and J by 6 bases, with 3 bases of the junction left unmatched. The CDR3 DNA reads as TGTGCCAGCAGCTCTCGGACTAGCGGGAGGGATACGCAGTATTTT. Translating gives CASSSRTSGRDTQYF.

The chain has TRBV9 and TRBJ1-1; D may be TRBD1 (6 bases). CDR3 length: 14 residues. Germline assignment: CDR1 SGDLS and CDR2 YYNGEE. V was shortened by 5 bases and J by 3 bases, with 14 bases between the two germline ends. The CDR3 DNA sequence: TGTGCCAGCAGACCAGGGGAGGGGCACACTGAAGCTTTCTTT. It encodes CASRPGEGHTEAFF.

V and J are TRBV6-6 and TRBJ2-7; TRBD2 matches 8 bases. There are 14 residues in the CDR3. V was clipped by 6 bases and J by 6 bases; unmatched bases: 10. Germline assignment: CDR1 MNHNY and CDR2 SVGAGI (reference sequence). The CDR3 loop reads CASSITGTSAEQYV. CDR3 in DNA: TGTGCCAGCAGCATCACCGGGACTAGTGCCGAGCAGTACGTC.

This clone was counted only a few times. The V and J genes are TRBV30 and TRBJ2-5; D may be TRBD2 (5 bases). The CDR3 contains 12 residues. The V gene's germline CDR1 is GTSNPN and CDR2 SVGIG (reference sequence). V gave up 3 bases and J gave up 5 bases, with 10 bases separating them. CDR3 sequence (DNA): TGTGCCTGGAGAAGAGGGTCGGAGACCCAGTACTTC. Protein sequence: CAWRRGSETQYF.

V gene TRBV29-1 combines with J gene TRBJ2-1, with D possibly matching TRBD2 (5 bases). V lost 4 bases, J lost 0 bases, and 19 bases lay in between. The CDR3 covers 17 residues. Per germline, CDR1 SQVTM and CDR2 ANQGSEA. The CDR3 sequence is CSVGPLAGLYSYNEQFF. CDR3 DNA: TGCAGCGTTGGCCCCCTCGCGGGCCTCTACTCCTACAATGAGCAGTTCTTC.

This clone came up a few times. The rearrangement uses TRBV6-5 and TRBJ2-7; 10 bases agree with TRBD2. This CDR3 comprises 15 residues. Germline CDR1 is MNHEY and CDR2 is SVGAGI. J lost 3 bases, V lost 5 bases, and 7 bases had no gene match. In DNA form, the CDR3 reads TGTGCCAGCAGTCCGAGCGGGAGGGCCGTCTACGAGCAGTACTTC. Translated, it gives CASSPSGRAVYEQYF.

Regarding this clone: This specimen includes other DNA sequences encoding the same CDR3. CDR3: CAWSSGTGNQPQHF. CDR3 DNA sequence: TGTGCCTGGAGTTCCGGGACAGGGAATCAGCCCCAGCATTTT. This chain links TRBV30 with TRBJ1-5; 9 bases map to TRBD1. After removal of 2 bases from V and 4 bases from J, the junction contained 3 bases not matched to a gene. This CDR3 spans 14 amino acids. Germline values: CDR1 GTSNPN, CDR2 SVGIG (reference sequence). The full variable domain, with the rest looked up from reference TRBV30 and TRBJ1-5, is SQTIHQWPATLVQPVGSPLSLECTVEGTSNPNLYWYRQAAGRGLQLLFYSVGIGQISSEVPQNLSASRPQDRQFILSSKKLLLSDSGFYLCAWSSGTGNQPQHFGDGTRLSIL.

This chain connects TRBV11-3 to TRBJ2-1, with D possibly being TRBD2 (6 bases). Looked up from germline, CDR1 is SGHNT and CDR2 is YENEEA. Trimming shortened V by 3 bases and J by 3 bases, and 9 bases separated the two germline ends. The CDR3 extends over 14 amino acids. The DNA for the CDR3 is TGTGCCAGCAGCTTGGAGGGGTTCTACAATGAGCAGTTCTTC. The encoded protein is CASSLEGFYNEQFF.

In its sample, this clone was seen a few times. The chain's CDR3 is CASSSRDRGRGEKLFF. The CDR3 DNA follows: TGTGCCAGCAGCTCTCGGGACAGGGGGCGCGGTGAAAAACTGTTTTTT. V is TRBV7-2 and J is TRBJ1-4; 12 bases fit TRBD1. This CDR3 is 16 amino acids long. V trimming: 4 bases; J trimming: 7 bases; junction bases outside the gene matches: 7. CDR1 and CDR2 from the germline V gene are SGHTA and FQGNSA.

The CDR3 protein is CASTSFMVGTEAFF. CDR3 bases: TGTGCCAGCACCTCGTTTATGGTCGGCACTGAAGCTTTCTTT. This sequence joins TRBV11-2 and TRBJ1-1; D call uncertain. The germline V and J ends were trimmed by 7 bases and 4 bases, with 16 bases remaining between them. CDR3 length equals 14 residues. Germline loops: CDR1 SGHAT, CDR2 FQNNGV.

The chain employs TRBV28 and TRBJ2-1; 8 bases are shared with TRBD2. V trimming: 4 bases; J trimming: 6 bases; junction bases outside the gene matches: 5. This CDR3 contains 14 residues. In germline, CDR1 is MDHEN, CDR2 SYDVKM. CDR3 sequence (DNA): TGTGCCAGCAGTTCCAGCGGGAGTACCAATGAGCAGTTCTTC. This codes for CASSSSGSTNEQFF.

There are a few counts of this clone. CDR3 in DNA: TGTGCCAGCAGGGCGGGAGGGCCCCCTGAGACCCAGTACTTC. Its protein is CASRAGGPPETQYF. J is TRBJ2-5 and V is TRBV28; TRBD2 aligns across 9 bases. CDR1 and CDR2 from the germline V gene are MDHEN and SYDVKM. V was clipped by 6 bases and J by 5 bases; unmatched bases: 7. This CDR3 is 14 amino acids long.

V is TRBV28 and J is TRBJ2-2; TRBD2 might be the D (6 bases). V shed 4 bases and J shed 7 bases, with 10 bases lying between them. The CDR3 is 13 amino acids. Germline assignment: CDR1 MDHEN and CDR2 SYDVKM. CDR3 DNA: TGTGCCAGCAGTTCTAGCGTCCACGGGGAGCTGTTTTTT. This sequence encodes CASSSSVHGELFF.

This chain uses TRBV30 with TRBJ1-1; D is perhaps TRBD1 (5 bases). Germline CDR1 GTSNPN, CDR2 SVGIG (reference sequence). This CDR3 comprises 13 residues. Trimming cost V 1 base and J 4 bases, with 10 bases left between them. This CDR3 is CAWSAGDFTEAFF. The CDR3 region has the DNA TGTGCCTGGAGTGCCGGGGACTTCACTGAAGCTTTCTTT.